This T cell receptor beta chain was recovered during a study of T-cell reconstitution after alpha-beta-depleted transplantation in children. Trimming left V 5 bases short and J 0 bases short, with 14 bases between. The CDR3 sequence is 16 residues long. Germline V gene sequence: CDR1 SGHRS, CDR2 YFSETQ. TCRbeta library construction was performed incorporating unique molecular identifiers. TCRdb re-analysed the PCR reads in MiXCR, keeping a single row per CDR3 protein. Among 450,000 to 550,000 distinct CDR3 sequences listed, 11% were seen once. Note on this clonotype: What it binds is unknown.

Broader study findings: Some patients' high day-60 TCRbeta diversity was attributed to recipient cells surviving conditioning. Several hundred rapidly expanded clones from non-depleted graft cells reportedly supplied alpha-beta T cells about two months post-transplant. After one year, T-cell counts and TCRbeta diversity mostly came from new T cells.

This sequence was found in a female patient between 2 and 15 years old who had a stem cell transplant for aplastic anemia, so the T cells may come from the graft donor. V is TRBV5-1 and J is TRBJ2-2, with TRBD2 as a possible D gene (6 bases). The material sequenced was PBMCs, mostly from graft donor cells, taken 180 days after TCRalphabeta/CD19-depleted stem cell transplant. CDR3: CASRYDGGTNTGELFF. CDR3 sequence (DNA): TGCGCCAGCAGATATGATGGCGGGACGAACACCGGGGAGCTGTTTTTT.